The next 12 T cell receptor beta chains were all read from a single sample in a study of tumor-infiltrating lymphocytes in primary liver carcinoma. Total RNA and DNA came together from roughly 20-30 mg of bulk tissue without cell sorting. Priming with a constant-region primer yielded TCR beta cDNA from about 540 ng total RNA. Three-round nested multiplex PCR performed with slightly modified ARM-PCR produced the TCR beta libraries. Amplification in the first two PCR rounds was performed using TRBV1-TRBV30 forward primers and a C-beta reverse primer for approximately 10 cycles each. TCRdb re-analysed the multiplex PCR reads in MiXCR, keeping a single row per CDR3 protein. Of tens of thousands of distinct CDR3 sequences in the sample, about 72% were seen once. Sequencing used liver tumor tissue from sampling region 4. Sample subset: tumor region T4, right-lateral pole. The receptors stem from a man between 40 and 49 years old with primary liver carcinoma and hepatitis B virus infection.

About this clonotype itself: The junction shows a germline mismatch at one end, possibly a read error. The CDR3 region is CGVWNTGEPFF. The CDR3 DNA reads TGCGGCGTATGGAACACCGGGGAGCCGTTTTTT. The chain employs TRBV29-1 and TRBJ2-2; D may be TRBD2 (5 bases). There are 11 residues in the CDR3. The germline V gene has CDR1 SQVTM and CDR2 ANQGSEA.

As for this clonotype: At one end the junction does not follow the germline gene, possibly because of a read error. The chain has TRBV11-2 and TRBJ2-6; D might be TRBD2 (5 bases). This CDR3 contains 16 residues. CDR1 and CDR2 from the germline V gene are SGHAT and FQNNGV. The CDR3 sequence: CTSSLSRRRGANVLTF. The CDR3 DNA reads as TGTACCAGCAGCTTATCGCGGAGGAGAGGGGCCAACGTCCTGACTTTC.

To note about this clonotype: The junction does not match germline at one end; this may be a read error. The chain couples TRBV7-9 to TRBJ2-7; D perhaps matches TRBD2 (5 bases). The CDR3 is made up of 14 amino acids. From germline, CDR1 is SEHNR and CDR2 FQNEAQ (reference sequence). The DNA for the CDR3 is TGTGCCATCAGCTTAGAGGGAAAAGCTTACGAGCAGTACTTC. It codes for CAISLEGKAYEQYF.

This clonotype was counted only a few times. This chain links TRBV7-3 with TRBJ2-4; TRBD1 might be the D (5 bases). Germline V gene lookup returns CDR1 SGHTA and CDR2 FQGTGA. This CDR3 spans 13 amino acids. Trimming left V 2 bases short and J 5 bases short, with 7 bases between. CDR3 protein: CASSLDRQNIQYF. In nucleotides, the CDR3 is TGTGCCAGCAGCTTAGACAGACAAAACATTCAGTACTTC.

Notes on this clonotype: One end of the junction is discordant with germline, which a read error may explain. The CDR3 loop reads CARSQSPRAGGYTF. The CDR3 nucleotides are TGTGCCAGGAGCCAATCGCCCCGGGCGGGAGGCTACACCTTC. This chain connects TRBV16 to TRBJ1-2; D is undetermined. The CDR3 is made up of 14 amino acids. Germline loops: CDR1 KGHSY, CDR2 FQNENV.

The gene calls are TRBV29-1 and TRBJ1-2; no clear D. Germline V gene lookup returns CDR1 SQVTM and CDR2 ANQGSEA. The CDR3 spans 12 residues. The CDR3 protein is CGVAHSNYGYTF. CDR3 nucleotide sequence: TGCGGTGTCGCACATTCCAACTATGGCTACACCTTC.

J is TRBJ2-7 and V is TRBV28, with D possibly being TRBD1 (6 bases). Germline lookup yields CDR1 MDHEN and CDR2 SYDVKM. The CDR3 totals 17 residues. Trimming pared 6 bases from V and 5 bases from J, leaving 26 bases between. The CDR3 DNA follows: TGTGCCAGCAGAGCCGCCGGGACATGGGTTTCGGTACACGAGCAGTACTTC. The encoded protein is CASRAAGTWVSVHEQYF.

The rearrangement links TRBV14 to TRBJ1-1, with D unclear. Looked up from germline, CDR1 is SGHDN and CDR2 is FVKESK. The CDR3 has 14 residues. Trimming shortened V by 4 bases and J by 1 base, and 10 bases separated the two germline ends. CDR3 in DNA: TGTGCCAGCAGCCTAGGAGCTGGGAACACTGAAGCTTTCTTT. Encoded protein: CASSLGAGNTEAFF.

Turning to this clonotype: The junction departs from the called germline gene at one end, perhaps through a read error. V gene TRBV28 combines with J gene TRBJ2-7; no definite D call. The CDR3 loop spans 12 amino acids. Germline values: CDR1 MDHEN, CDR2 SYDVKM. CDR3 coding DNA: TGTGCCAGTACCCTAATGTTCGGCGAGCAGTATTTC. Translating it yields CASTLMFGEQYF. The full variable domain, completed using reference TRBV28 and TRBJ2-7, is DVKVTQSSRYLVKRTGEKVFLECVQDMDHENMFWYRQDPGLGLRLIYFSYDVKMKEKGDIPEGYSVSREKKERFSLILESASTNQTSMYLCASTLMFGEQYFGPGTRLTVT.

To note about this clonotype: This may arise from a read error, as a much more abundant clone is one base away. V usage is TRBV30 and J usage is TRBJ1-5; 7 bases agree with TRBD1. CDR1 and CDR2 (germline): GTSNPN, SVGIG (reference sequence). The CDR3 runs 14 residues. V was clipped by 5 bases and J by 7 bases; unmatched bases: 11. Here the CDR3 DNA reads TGTGCCTGGTCTTCAGAGACAGGGAACCAGCCCCAGCATTTT. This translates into CAWSSETGNQPQHF. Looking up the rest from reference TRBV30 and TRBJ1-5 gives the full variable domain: SQTIHQWPATLVQPVGSPLSLECTVEGTSNPNLYWYRQAAGRGLQLLFYSVGIGQISSEVPQNLSASRPQDRQFILSSKKLLLSDSGFYLCAWSSETGNQPQHFGDGTRLSIL.

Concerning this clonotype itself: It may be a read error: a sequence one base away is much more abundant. The CDR3: CASSLLAVGVGDTQYF. The CDR3 region has the DNA TGTGCCAGCAGCCTCCTGGCCGTGGGAGTTGGAGATACGCAGTATTTT. The rearrangement uses TRBV14 and TRBJ2-3; possibly TRBD2 for D (5 bases). Trimming removed 4 bases from V and 5 bases from J, with 19 bases in between. The germline V gene has CDR1 SGHDN and CDR2 FVKESK. This CDR3 is built from 16 residues. Using reference TRBV14 and TRBJ2-3 for the parts outside the CDR3, the full variable domain is EAGVTQFPSHSVIEKGQTVTLRCDPISGHDNLYWYRRVMGKEIKFLLHFVKESKQDESGMPNNRFLAERTGGTYSTLKVQPAELEDSGVYFCASSLLAVGVGDTQYFGPGTRLTVL.

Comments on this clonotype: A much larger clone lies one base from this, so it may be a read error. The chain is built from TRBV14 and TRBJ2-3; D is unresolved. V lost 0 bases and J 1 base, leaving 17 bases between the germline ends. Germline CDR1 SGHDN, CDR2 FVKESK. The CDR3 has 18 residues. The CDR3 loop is CASSQDIYGLEGTDTQYF. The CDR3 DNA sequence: TGTGCCAGCAGCCAAGACATATACGGCCTCGAGGGCACAGATACGCAGTATTTT.